Presented here are 10 T cell receptor beta chains from one specimen sequenced in a study of T cell changes during pregnancy in multiple sclerosis. Libraries were prepared by immunoSEQ multiplex PCR; TCRdb keeps only in-frame clonotypes and omits some of them. The sample consists of approximately 120,000 clones, roughly 97% of them appearing once. The material was peripheral blood, obtained after pregnancy. The receptors come from a female donor with multiple sclerosis, enrolled in a pregnancy study.

This clone has just one count. This chain links TRBV5-4 with TRBJ1-2, with 10 positions matching TRBD1. From germline, CDR1 is SGHNT and CDR2 YYREEE (reference sequence). The CDR3 sequence is 16 residues long. V shed 4 bases, J shed 4 bases, and the junction held 10 bases outside the gene matches. Here the CDR3 reads CASSPAGTGVSYGYTF. The CDR3 nucleotides are TGTGCCAGCAGCCCCGCCGGGACAGGGGTATCCTATGGCTACACCTTC.

This rearrangement joins TRBV21-1 to TRBJ2-2; the table calls TRBD2, which could not be checked here. TRBV21-1 is labeled a pseudogene. The CDR3 consists of 16 residues. CDR3 in DNA: TGTGCCAGCAGCAAAAGCGGGACGCGGTTCACCGGGGAGCTGTTTTTT. Translated, it gives CASSKSGTRFTGELFF.

The V gene is TRBV9, the J gene TRBJ1-1; perhaps TRBD1 as D (5 bases). V shed 0 bases and J shed 4 bases, with 13 bases lying between them. The CDR3 sequence is 15 residues long. From germline, CDR1 is SGDLS and CDR2 YYNGEE. The DNA for the CDR3 is TGTGCCAGCAGCGTAGTAGGGGAATCAGGCACTGAAGCTTTCTTT. The encoded protein is CASSVVGESGTEAFF.

This clone has just one count. The chain has TRBV4-1 and TRBJ2-7; weak D call: TRBD1 (6 bases). The CDR3 has 13 residues. With 3 bases removed from V and 3 bases from J, the gap between germline ends came to 9 bases. Germline CDR1 is MGHRA and CDR2 is YSYEKL. The CDR3 coding sequence is TGCGCCAGCAGCCACCTACAGGGCTACGAGCAGTACTTC. This translates into CASSHLQGYEQYF.

CDR3 residues: CASSARGQGGRYGYTF. The CDR3 DNA sequence: TGTGCCAGCAGTGCGCGAGGACAGGGGGGTCGGTATGGCTACACCTTC. The chain uses TRBV6-1 and TRBJ1-2; the match to TRBD1 covers 10 bases. The CDR3 consists of 16 residues. Losses at the gene ends were 4 bases for V and 5 bases for J; bases not matched to a gene: 10. Germline V lookup: CDR1 MNHNS, CDR2 SASEGT.

V gene TRBV5-1 combines with J gene TRBJ2-3; TRBD2 agrees at 7 bases. Germline CDR1 and CDR2: SGHRS and YFSETQ. The CDR3 runs to 16 residues. The V gene end was trimmed by 0 bases and the J gene end by 2 bases; junction bases not matched to a gene: 6. The CDR3 coding sequence is TGCGCCAGCAGCTTGGAGGTTAAGCGGGACACAGATACGCAGTATTTT. It yields the protein CASSLEVKRDTDTQYF.

The chain carries TRBV5-1 and TRBJ1-2; 11 bases line up with TRBD1. Trimming cost V 5 bases and J 0 bases; bases outside gene matches: 6. The germline gives CDR1 SGHRS, CDR2 YFSETQ. The CDR3 has 16 residues. The CDR3 loop reads CASSRDRGISNYGYTF. The CDR3 nucleotides are TGCGCCAGCAGTCGGGACAGGGGGATCTCTAACTATGGCTACACCTTC. Based on the CDR3 plus reference TRBV5-1 and TRBJ1-2, the full variable domain is KAGVTQTPRYLIKTRGQQVTLSCSPISGHRSVSWYQQTPGQGLQFLFEYFSETQRNKGNFPGRFSGRQFSNSRSEMNVSTLELGDSALYLCASSRDRGISNYGYTFGSGTRLTVV.

The chain carries TRBV4-3 and TRBJ2-7; D might be TRBD2 (5 bases). Looked up from germline, CDR1 is LGHNA and CDR2 is YSLEER. This CDR3 has 14 residues. Trimming removed 4 bases from V and 3 bases from J, with 13 bases in between. The CDR3 DNA sequence: TGCGCCAGCAGCCCGAGGGCAGCAAGCTACGAGCAGTACTTC. Encoded protein: CASSPRAASYEQYF.

The chain links TRBV18 to TRBJ2-1, with D possibly matching TRBD2 (6 bases). The germline CDR1 and CDR2 sequences are KGHSH and LQKENI. The V gene lost 3 bases and the J gene lost 9 bases, with 15 bases spanning the gap. The CDR3 has 14 residues. CDR3 in amino acids: CASSPGLAEGEQFF. For the CDR3, the DNA is TGTGCCAGCTCACCGGGACTCGCCGAGGGTGAGCAGTTCTTC. The whole variable domain, remainder taken from reference TRBV18 and TRBJ2-1, is NAGVMQNPRHLVRRRGQEARLRCSPMKGHSHVYWYRQLPEEGLKFMVYLQKENIIDESGMPKERFSAEFPKEGPSILRIQQVVRGDSAAYFCASSPGLAEGEQFFGPGTRLTVL.

The V call is TRBV27, the J call TRBJ2-5, with D tentatively TRBD1 (5 bases). The V gene's germline CDR1 is MNHEY and CDR2 SMNVEV (reference sequence). Trimming stripped 5 bases from V and 5 bases from J, with 15 bases between. The CDR3 covers 14 residues. This chain's CDR3 is CASSTLRVMETQYF. The DNA for the CDR3 is TGTGCCAGCAGTACGCTCAGGGTTATGGAGACCCAGTACTTC.